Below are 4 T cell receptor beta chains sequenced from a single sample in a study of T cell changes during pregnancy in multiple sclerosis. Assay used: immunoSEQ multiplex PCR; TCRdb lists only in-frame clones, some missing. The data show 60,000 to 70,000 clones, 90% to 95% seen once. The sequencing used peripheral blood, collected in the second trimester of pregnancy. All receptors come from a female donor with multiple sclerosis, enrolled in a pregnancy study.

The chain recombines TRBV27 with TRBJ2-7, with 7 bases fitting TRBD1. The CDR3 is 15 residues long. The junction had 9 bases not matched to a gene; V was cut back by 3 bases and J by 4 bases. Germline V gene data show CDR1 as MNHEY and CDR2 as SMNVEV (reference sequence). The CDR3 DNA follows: TGTGCCAGCAGTTTGAAAGGGGGCGGTGGGTACGAGCAGTACTTC. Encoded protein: CASSLKGGGGYEQYF.

DNA of the CDR3: TGTGCCAGCTCCGGTATTGGACAGGGGGAGTACGAGCAGTACTTC. It yields the protein CASSGIGQGEYEQYF. The chain uses TRBV14 and TRBJ2-7, with 10 bases that match TRBD1. After removal of 8 bases from V and 4 bases from J, the junction contained 11 bases not matched to a gene. CDR1 is SGHDN and CDR2 is FVKESK in the germline V gene. The CDR3 sequence is 15 residues long.

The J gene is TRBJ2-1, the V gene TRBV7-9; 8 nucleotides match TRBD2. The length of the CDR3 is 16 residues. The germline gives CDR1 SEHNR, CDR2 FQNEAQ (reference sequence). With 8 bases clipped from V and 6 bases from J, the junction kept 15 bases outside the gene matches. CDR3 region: CASEHYPGLGGNEQFF. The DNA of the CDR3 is TGTGCCAGCGAACATTATCCGGGACTAGGGGGCAATGAGCAGTTCTTC.

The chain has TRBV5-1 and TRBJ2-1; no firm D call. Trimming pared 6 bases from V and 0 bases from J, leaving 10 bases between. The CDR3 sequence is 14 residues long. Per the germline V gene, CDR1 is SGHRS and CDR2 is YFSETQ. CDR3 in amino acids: CASKRDLSYNEQFF. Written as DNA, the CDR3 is TGCGCCAGCAAGCGTGACCTCTCCTACAATGAGCAGTTCTTC.